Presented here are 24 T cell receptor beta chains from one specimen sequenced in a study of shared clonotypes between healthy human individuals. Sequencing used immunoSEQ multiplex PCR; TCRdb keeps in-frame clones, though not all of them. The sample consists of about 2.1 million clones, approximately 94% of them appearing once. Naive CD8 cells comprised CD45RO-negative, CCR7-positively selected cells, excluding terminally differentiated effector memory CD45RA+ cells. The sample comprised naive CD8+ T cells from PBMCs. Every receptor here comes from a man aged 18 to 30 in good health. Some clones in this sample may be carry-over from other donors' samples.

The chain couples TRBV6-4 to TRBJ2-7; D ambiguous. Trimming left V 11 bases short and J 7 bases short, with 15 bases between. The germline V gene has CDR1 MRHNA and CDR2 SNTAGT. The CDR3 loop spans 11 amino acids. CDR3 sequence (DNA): TGTGCCCCCCGGGTCCGTTCGGAGCAGTACTTC. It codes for CAPRVRSEQYF.

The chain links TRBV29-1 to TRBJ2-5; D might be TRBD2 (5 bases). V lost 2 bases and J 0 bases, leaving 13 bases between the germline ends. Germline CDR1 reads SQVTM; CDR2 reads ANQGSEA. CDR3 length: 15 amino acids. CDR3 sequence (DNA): TGCAGCGTTGAATTCGTCAGGAGGTACCAAGAGACCCAGTACTTC. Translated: CSVEFVRRYQETQYF.

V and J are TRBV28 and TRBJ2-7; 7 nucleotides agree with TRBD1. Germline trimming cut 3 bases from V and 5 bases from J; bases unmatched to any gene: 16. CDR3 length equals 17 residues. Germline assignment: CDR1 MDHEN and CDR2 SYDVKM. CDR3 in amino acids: CASSFTLEGAWGNEQYF. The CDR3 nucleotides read TGTGCCAGCAGTTTTACCCTCGAGGGGGCCTGGGGGAACGAGCAGTACTTC.

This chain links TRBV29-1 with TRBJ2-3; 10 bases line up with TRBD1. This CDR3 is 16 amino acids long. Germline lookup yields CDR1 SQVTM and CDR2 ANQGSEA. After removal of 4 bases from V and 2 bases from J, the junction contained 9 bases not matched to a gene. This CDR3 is CSVAPGTGENTDTQYF. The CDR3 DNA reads TGCAGCGTTGCCCCTGGGACAGGGGAAAACACAGATACGCAGTATTTT.

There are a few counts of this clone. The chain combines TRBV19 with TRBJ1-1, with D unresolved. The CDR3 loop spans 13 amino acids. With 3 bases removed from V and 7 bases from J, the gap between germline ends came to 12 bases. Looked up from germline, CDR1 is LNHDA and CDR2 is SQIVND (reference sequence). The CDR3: CASSMFQNGEAFF. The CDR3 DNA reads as TGTGCCAGTAGTATGTTTCAAAACGGTGAAGCTTTCTTT.

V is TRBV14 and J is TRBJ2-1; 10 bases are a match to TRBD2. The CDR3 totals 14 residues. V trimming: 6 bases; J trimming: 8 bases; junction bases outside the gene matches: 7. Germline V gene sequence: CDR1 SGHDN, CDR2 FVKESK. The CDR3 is CASSPSGRIDEQFF. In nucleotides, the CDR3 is TGTGCCAGCAGTCCTAGCGGGAGAATCGATGAGCAGTTCTTC.

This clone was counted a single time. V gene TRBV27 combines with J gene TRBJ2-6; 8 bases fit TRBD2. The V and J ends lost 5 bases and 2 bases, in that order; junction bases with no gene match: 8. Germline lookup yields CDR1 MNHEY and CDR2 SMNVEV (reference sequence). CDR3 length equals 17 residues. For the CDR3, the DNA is TGTGCCAGCAGTCTGGGGACTAGTCTCCCTGGGGCCAACGTCCTGACTTTC. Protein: CASSLGTSLPGANVLTF.

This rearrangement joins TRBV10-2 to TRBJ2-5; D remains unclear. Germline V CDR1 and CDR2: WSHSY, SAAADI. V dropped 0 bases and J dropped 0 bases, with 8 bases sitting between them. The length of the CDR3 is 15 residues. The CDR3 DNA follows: TGCGCCAGCAGTGAGTCGTTTGTGTACCAAGAGACCCAGTACTTC. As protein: CASSESFVYQETQYF.

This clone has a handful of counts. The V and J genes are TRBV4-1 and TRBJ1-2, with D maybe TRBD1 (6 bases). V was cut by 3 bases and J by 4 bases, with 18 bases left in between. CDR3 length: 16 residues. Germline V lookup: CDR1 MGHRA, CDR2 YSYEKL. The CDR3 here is CASSHSPTGTPYGYTF. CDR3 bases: TGCGCCAGCAGCCACTCTCCCACAGGGACTCCCTATGGCTACACCTTC.

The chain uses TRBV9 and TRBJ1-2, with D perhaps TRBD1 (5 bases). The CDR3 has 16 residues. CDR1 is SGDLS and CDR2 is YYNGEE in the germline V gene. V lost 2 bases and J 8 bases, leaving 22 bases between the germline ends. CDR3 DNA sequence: TGTGCCAGCAGCGTGCCTACCCGGGACCACCAGGGAGGCTACACCTTC. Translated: CASSVPTRDHQGGYTF.

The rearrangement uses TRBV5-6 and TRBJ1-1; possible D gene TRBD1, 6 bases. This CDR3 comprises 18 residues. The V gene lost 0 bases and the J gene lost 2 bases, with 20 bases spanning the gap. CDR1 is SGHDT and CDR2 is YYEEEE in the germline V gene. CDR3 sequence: CASSLAQRKGGRNTEAFF. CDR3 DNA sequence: TGTGCCAGCAGCTTGGCCCAGAGAAAGGGGGGGCGAAACACTGAAGCTTTCTTT.

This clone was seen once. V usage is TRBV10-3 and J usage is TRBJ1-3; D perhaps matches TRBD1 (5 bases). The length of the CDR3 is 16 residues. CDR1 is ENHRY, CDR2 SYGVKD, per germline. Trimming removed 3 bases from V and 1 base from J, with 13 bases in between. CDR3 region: CAISDLVGQSGNTIYF. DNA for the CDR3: TGTGCCATCAGTGATCTAGTAGGACAATCTGGAAACACCATATATTTT.

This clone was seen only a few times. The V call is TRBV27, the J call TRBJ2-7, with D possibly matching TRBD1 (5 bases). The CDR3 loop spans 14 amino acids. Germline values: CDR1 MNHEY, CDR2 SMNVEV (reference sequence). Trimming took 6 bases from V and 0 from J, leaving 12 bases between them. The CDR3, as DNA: TGTGCCAGCAGCTCCAGGGCCGTCTCCTACGAGCAGTACTTC. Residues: CASSSRAVSYEQYF.

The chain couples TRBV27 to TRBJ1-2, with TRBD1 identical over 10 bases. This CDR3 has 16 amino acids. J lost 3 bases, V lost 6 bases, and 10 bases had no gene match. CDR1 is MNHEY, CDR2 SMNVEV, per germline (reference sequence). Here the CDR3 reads CASSATATGGYYGYTF. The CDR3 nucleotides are TGTGCCAGCAGCGCGACGGCGACAGGGGGCTACTATGGCTACACCTTC.

The CDR3 here is CASSLVSRSFEFEQYF. In DNA, the CDR3 is TGTGCCAGCAGCTTAGTGAGTCGGAGCTTTGAGTTCGAGCAGTACTTC. This chain connects TRBV7-6 to TRBJ2-7; D ambiguous. CDR3 length equals 16 residues. Germline V gives CDR1 SGHVS, CDR2 FNYEAQ. The V end was cut by 1 base, the J end by 6 bases, with 19 bases between.

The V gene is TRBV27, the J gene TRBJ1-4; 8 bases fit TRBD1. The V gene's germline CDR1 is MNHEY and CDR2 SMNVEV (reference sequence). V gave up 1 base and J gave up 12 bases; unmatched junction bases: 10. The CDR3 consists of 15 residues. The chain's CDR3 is CASSLLRQGRLELFF. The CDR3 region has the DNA TGTGCCAGCAGTTTATTAAGACAGGGGCGGTTGGAACTGTTTTTT.

In DNA, the CDR3 is TGCAGCGAGAGGGCAGATACGCAGTATTTT. Amino acid sequence: CSERADTQYF. V and J are TRBV29-1 and TRBJ2-3, with D possibly matching TRBD2 (5 bases). Per the germline V gene, CDR1 is SQVTM and CDR2 is ANQGSEA. The CDR3 loop spans 10 amino acids. Trimming pared 7 bases from V and 4 bases from J, leaving 6 bases between.

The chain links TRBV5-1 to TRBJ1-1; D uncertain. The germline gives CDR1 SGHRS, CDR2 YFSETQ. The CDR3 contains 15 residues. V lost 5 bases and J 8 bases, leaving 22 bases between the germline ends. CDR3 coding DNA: TGCGCCAGCAGGGATTCGGGAATGAGGAGGCCCGAAGCTTTCTTT. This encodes CASRDSGMRRPEAFF.

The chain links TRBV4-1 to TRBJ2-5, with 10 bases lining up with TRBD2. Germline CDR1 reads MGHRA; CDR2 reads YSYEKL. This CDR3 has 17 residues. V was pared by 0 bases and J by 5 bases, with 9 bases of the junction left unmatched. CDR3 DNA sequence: TGCGCCAGCAGCCAAGAGCCCTCCCTAGCGGGAGTCGAGACCCAGTACTTC. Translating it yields CASSQEPSLAGVETQYF.

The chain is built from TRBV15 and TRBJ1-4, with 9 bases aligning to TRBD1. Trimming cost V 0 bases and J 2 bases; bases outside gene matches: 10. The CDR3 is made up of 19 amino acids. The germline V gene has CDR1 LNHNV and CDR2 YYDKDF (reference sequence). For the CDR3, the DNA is TGTGCCACCAGCAGAGATATAAGGACAGGGGCTCTCACTAATGAAAAACTGTTTTTT. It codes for CATSRDIRTGALTNEKLFF.

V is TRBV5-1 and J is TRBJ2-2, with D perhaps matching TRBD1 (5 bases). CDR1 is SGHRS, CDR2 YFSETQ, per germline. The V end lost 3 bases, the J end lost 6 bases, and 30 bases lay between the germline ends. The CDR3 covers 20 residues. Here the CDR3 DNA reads TGCGCCAGCAGCTGGGATTACATGGACAACCTCTTGCGTGGCCCCGGGGAGCTGTTTTTT. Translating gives CASSWDYMDNLLRGPGELFF.

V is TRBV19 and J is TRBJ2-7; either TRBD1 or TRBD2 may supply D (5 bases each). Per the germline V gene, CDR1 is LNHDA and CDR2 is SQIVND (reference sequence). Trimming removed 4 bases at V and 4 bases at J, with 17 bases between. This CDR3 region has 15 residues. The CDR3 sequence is CASSNRGAYMYEQYF. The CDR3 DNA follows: TGTGCCAGTAGTAACCGAGGGGCGTACATGTACGAGCAGTACTTC.

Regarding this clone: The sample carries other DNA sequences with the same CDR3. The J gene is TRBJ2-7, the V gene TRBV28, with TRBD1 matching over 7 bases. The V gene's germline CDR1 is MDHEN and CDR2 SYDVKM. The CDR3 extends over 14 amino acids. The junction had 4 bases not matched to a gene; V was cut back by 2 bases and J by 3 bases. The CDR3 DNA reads TGTGCCAGCAGTTTACGGGGACAGAGCTACGAGCAGTACTTC. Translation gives CASSLRGQSYEQYF. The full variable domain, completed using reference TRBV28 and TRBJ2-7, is DVKVTQSSRYLVKRTGEKVFLECVQDMDHENMFWYRQDPGLGLRLIYFSYDVKMKEKGDIPEGYSVSREKKERFSLILESASTNQTSMYLCASSLRGQSYEQYFGPGTRLTVT.

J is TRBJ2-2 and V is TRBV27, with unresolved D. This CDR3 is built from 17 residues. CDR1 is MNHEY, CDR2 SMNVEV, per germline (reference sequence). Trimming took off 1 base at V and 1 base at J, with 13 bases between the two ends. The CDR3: CASSLYSGVQNTGELFF. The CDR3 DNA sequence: TGTGCCAGCAGTTTATACTCAGGCGTGCAGAACACCGGGGAGCTGTTTTTT.